The sequence of this T cell receptor (beta chain) was determined in a study of PD-1 blockade in classical Hodgkin lymphoma. Here immunoSEQ multiplex PCR was the method, and the copy in TCRdb shows in-frame clones only, minus some. This table has about 21,000 clones, 85% to 90% appearing once. The time point denotes: cycle 4 day 1 (C4D1), after more than five weeks of nivolumab. Every single patient, without exception, relapsed after autologous stem cell transplantation, and brentuximab vedotin exposure varied. The ends lost 4 bases at V and 2 bases at J; junction bases unmatched: 8. There are 16 residues in the CDR3. The germline V gene has CDR1 SGHDT and CDR2 YYEEEE.

The sequenced sample was peripheral blood mononuclear cells (PBMCs), obtained before the fourth cycle of nivolumab. The sequence was obtained from a human donor with classical Hodgkin lymphoma. V gene TRBV5-6 combines with J gene TRBJ2-3; 9 positions agree with TRBD2. In nucleotides, the CDR3 is TGTGCCAGCAGCCCAGGAATAGCGGGGGTCACAGATACGCAGTATTTT. It specifies CASSPGIAGVTDTQYF.